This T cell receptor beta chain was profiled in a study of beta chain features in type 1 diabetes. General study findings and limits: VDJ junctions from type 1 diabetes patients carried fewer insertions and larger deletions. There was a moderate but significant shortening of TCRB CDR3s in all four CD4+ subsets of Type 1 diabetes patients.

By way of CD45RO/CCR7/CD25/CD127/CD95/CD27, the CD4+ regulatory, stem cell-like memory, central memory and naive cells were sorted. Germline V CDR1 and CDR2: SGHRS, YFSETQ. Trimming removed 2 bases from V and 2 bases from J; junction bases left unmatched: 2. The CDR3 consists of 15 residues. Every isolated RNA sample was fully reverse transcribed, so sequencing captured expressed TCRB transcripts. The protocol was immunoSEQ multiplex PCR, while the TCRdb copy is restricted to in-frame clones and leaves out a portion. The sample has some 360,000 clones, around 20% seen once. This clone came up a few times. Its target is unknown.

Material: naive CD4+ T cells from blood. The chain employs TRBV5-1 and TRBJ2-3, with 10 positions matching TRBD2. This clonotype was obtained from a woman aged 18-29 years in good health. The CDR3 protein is CASSLGTSATDTQYF. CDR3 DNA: TGCGCCAGCAGCTTAGGGACTAGCGCCACAGATACGCAGTATTTT. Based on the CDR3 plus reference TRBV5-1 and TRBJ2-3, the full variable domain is KAGVTQTPRYLIKTRGQQVTLSCSPISGHRSVSWYQQTPGQGLQFLFEYFSETQRNKGNFPGRFSGRQFSNSRSEMNVSTLELGDSALYLCASSLGTSATDTQYFGPGTRLTVL.